This passage covers 14 T cell receptor beta chains from one sample sequenced in a study of radiation and T cells in renal cell carcinoma. The table came from immunoSEQ multiplex PCR; TCRdb's copy has only in-frame clones and leaves some out. This sample has some 10,000 clones, with approximately 64% found just once. Described treatment: treatment-naive control, cytoreductive nephrectomy. The input for sequencing was tumor tissue, taken from a patient whose treatment was nephrectomy without radiotherapy. The receptors originated from a man aged 60 to 69 with renal cell carcinoma.

This chain connects TRBV7-3 to TRBJ2-2, with D uncertain. Per germline, CDR1 SGHTA and CDR2 FQGTGA. The CDR3 covers 15 residues. The V gene lost 5 bases and the J gene lost 5 bases, with 15 bases spanning the gap. CDR3 bases: TGTGCCAGCAGCGGGCAGCAGGCGAGGACCGGGGAGCTGTTTTTT. This gives the protein CASSGQQARTGELFF.

The chain employs TRBV5-5 and TRBJ1-1; 9 bases match TRBD1. Germline CDR1 is SGHKS and CDR2 is YYEKEE (reference sequence). J was trimmed by 7 bases and V by 4 bases; bases with no gene match: 8. The CDR3 covers 14 residues. The CDR3 reads CASSAGTGTLEAFF. The CDR3 DNA follows: TGTGCCAGCAGCGCCGGGACAGGGACCCTTGAAGCTTTCTTT.

V and J are TRBV6-6 and TRBJ1-1; TRBD1 agrees at 10 bases. Germline CDR1 MNHNY, CDR2 SVGAGI (reference sequence). J was trimmed by 4 bases and V by 0 bases; bases with no gene match: 5. This CDR3 region has 16 residues. The CDR3: CASSYSPDRGRTEAFF. CDR3 DNA sequence: TGTGCCAGCAGTTACTCCCCCGACAGGGGGCGCACTGAAGCTTTCTTT.

As concerns this clone: The same CDR3 can be traced to other DNA sequences in this sample. This chain links TRBV5-6 with TRBJ1-1, with TRBD1 matching 8 bases. The CDR3 loop spans 17 amino acids. Looked up from germline, CDR1 is SGHDT and CDR2 is YYEEEE. V was clipped by 1 base and J by 2 bases; unmatched bases: 10. The CDR3, as DNA: TGTGCCAGCAGCTTGATGGACAGGGTAAGGGGAAACACTGAAGCTTTCTTT. Its translation is CASSLMDRVRGNTEAFF.

This rearrangement joins TRBV27 to TRBJ2-4; 7 bases fit TRBD1. The CDR3 contains 12 residues. CDR1 and CDR2 (germline): MNHEY, SMNVEV (reference sequence). The ends lost 3 bases at V and 13 bases at J; junction bases unmatched: 6. The CDR3 sequence: CASSFLQGPQYF. For the CDR3, the DNA is TGTGCCAGCAGTTTCTTACAGGGGCCCCAGTACTTC.

This chain joins TRBV6-5 and TRBJ2-2, with 10 bases matching TRBD1. The CDR3 spans 13 residues. J lost 7 bases, V lost 8 bases, and 4 bases had no gene match. Germline CDR1 and CDR2: MNHEY and SVGAGI. CDR3 nucleotide sequence: TGTGCCAGCGAGGGACAGGGGCTCGGGGAGCTGTTTTTT. Its translation: CASEGQGLGELFF.

The V call is TRBV28, the J call TRBJ2-5; tentatively, D is TRBD1 (5 bases). Trimming took 5 bases from V and 2 from J, leaving 12 bases between them. Germline CDR1 and CDR2: MDHEN and SYDVKM. The CDR3 contains 14 residues. DNA of the CDR3: TGTGCCAGCAGTCCCCGGACACCTCAAGAGACCCAGTACTTC. This translates into CASSPRTPQETQYF.

The CDR3 coding sequence is TGCGCCAGCAGCCGAGTCACCGGGACAGGGGGCCTTTTTGGTGGGGAGCTGTTTTTT. This codes for CASSRVTGTGGLFGGELFF. The genes are TRBV4-3 and TRBJ2-2, with 12 bases fitting TRBD1. The CDR3 contains 19 residues. Germline CDR1 LGHNA, CDR2 YSLEER. V trimming: 4 bases; J trimming: 8 bases; junction bases outside the gene matches: 17.

The J gene is TRBJ2-1, the V gene TRBV28; a possible D gene is TRBD1 (5 bases). Germline lookup yields CDR1 MDHEN and CDR2 SYDVKM. V lost 2 bases to trimming and J lost 5 bases, with 7 bases between them. CDR3 length equals 13 residues. CDR3 residues: CASSLQGNNEQFF. The CDR3 coding sequence is TGTGCCAGCAGTTTACAGGGAAACAATGAGCAGTTCTTC.

This clone was counted between two and nine times. V and J are TRBV11-2 and TRBJ2-1; D is perhaps TRBD2 (5 bases). CDR3 length: 16 residues. V lost 5 bases, J lost 4 bases, and 18 bases lay in between. CDR1 is SGHAT and CDR2 is FQNNGV in the germline V gene. The CDR3 DNA is TGTGCCAGCAGCATTACCGGGATGAGAGGATACAATGAGCAGTTCTTC. Its protein is CASSITGMRGYNEQFF. Variable domain in full (rest from reference TRBV11-2 and TRBJ2-1): EAGVAQSPRYKIIEKRQSVAFWCNPISGHATLYWYQQILGQGPKLLIQFQNNGVVDDSQLPKDRFSAERLKGVDSTLKIQPAKLEDSAVYLCASSITGMRGYNEQFFGPGTRLTVL.

CDR3 bases: TGTGCCAGCAGCTTCCCAACCGCGAGGGGGATTGAGCAGTTCTTC. It specifies CASSFPTARGIEQFF. The chain links TRBV7-8 to TRBJ2-1; possibly TRBD1 for D (6 bases). The CDR3 extends over 15 amino acids. The V gene lost 3 bases and the J gene lost 9 bases, with 18 bases spanning the gap. The V gene's germline CDR1 is SGHVS and CDR2 FQNEAQ.

The sample holds a few counts of this clone. The genes are TRBV27 and TRBJ2-5, with 7 positions matching TRBD1. The CDR3 covers 12 residues. CDR1 is MNHEY, CDR2 SMNVEV, per germline (reference sequence). J gave up 2 bases and V 6 bases, and 0 bases lay outside the gene matches. The DNA of the CDR3 is TGTGCCAGCAGGGGACAGCAAGAGACCCAGTACTTC. Translating gives CASRGQQETQYF.

The chain uses TRBV6-1 and TRBJ2-1; TRBD2 agrees at 13 bases. In germline, CDR1 is MNHNS, CDR2 SASEGT. CDR3 length: 15 residues. V lost 5 bases and J lost 7; bases outside the gene matches: 5. The CDR3 sequence: CASSTSGGAGNEQFF. In DNA, the CDR3 is TGTGCCAGCAGTACTAGCGGGGGGGCTGGGAATGAGCAGTTCTTC.

The table lists this clone with a few counts. The chain recombines TRBV7-2 with TRBJ1-1; 10 bases are a match to TRBD1. The CDR3 loop spans 17 amino acids. Germline CDR1 and CDR2: SGHTA and FQGNSA. V was pared by 5 bases and J by 1 base, with 10 bases of the junction left unmatched. As DNA, the CDR3 is TGTGCCAGCAGCCGAGTCCCGGGACAGGGGTGGAACACTGAAGCTTTCTTT. This translates into CASSRVPGQGWNTEAFF.